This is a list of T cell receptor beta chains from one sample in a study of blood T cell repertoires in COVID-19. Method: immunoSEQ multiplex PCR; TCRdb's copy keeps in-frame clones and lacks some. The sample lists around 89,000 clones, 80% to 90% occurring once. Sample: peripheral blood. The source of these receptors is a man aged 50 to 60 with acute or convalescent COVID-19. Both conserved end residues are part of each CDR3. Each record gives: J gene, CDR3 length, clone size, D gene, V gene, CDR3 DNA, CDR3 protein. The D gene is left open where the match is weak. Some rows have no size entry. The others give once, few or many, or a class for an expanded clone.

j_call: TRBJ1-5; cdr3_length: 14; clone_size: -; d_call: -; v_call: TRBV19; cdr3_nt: TGTGCCAGTAGTATTCCAGAAAACAATCAGCCCCAGCATTTT; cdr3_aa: CASSIPENNQPQHF
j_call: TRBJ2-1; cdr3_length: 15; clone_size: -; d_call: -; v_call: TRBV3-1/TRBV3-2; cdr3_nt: TGTGCCAGCAGCCAAGACTTAGCGGCCTTAAATGAGCAGTTCTTC; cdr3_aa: CASSQDLAALNEQFF
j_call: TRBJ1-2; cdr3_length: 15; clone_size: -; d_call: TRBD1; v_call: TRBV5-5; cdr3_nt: TGTGCCAGCAGCCCGGGACAGCCTCCCTTGTATGGCTACACCTTC; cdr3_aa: CASSPGQPPLYGYTF
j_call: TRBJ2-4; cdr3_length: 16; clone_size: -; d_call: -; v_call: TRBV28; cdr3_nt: TGTGCCAGCAGTGCCGAAACAGGGGCGGGGTTAAACATTCAGTACTTC; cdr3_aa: CASSAETGAGLNIQYF
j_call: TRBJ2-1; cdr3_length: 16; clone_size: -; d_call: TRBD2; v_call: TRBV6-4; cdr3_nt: TGTGCCAGCAGTGGACTAGCGGGGGCTTCCTACAATGAGCAGTTCTTC; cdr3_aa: CASSGLAGASYNEQFF
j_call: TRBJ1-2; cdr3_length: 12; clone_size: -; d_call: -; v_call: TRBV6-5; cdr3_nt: TGTGCCAGTAAGGGAGCTAACTATGGCTACACCTTC; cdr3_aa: CASKGANYGYTF
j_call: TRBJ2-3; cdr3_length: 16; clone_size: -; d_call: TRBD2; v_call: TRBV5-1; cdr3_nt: TGCGCCAGCAGCTTGGGGACTAGTGGTGCCACAGATACGCAGTATTTT; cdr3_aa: CASSLGTSGATDTQYF
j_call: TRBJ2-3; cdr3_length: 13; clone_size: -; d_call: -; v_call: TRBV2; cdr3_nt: TGTGCCCGCGCCGGGTCGGGGGAAAATACGCAGTATTTT; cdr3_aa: CARAGSGENTQYF
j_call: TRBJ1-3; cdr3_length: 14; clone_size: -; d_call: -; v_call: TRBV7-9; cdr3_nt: TGTGCCAGCAGCTTAGCTCAGACTGGAAACACCATATATTTT; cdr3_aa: CASSLAQTGNTIYF
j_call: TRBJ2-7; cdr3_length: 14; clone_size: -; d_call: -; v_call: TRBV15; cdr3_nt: TGTGCCACCAGCAGAGCGGGACACCCTACGGAGCAGTACTTC; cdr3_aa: CATSRAGHPTEQYF
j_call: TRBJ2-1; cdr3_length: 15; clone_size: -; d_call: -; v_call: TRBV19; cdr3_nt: TGTGCCAGTAGTCCCCGGGGGGCTTCCTACAATGAGCAGTTCTTC; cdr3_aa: CASSPRGASYNEQFF
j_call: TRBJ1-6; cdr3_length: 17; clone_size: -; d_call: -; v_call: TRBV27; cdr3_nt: TGTGCCAGCAGCTCAATCCAAAGGGGGGGAATGGGCTCACCCCTCCACTTT; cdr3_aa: CASSSIQRGGMGSPLHF
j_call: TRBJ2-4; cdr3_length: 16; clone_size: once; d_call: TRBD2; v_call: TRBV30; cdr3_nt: TGTGCCTGGAGCGCGCTCGAGGCGGGGGGCGGGGACATTCAGTACTTC; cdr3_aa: CAWSALEAGGGDIQYF
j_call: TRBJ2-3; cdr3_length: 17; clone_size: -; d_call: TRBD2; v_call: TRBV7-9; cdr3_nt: TGTGCCAGCAGCTTAGCGGGCGGGGGGGCCTTGTCGGATACGCAGTATTTT; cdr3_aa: CASSLAGGGALSDTQYF
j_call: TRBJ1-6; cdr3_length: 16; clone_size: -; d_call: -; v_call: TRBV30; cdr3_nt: TGTGCCTGGAGTGGCGAAGGGGCGCTTACTAATTCACCCCTCCACTTT; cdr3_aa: CAWSGEGALTNSPLHF
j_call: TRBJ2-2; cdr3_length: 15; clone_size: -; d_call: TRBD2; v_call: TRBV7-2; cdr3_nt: TGTGCCAGCAGCTTAGGGCTAGCGGGGGTTGGGGAGCTGTTTTTT; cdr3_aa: CASSLGLAGVGELFF
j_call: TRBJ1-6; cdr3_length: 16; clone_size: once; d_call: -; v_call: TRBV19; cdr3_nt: TGTGCCAGTAGTATGCGGCGGAGCTCCTATAATTCACCCCTCCACTTT; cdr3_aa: CASSMRRSSYNSPLHF
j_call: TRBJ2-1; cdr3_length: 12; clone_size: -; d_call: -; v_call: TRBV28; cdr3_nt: TGTGCCAGCAGTTTAAGCGGAACTGAGCAGTTCTTC; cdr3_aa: CASSLSGTEQFF
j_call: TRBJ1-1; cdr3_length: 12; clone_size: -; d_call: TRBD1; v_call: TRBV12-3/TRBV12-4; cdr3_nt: TGTGCCAGCAGTAACAGGGGTCCTGAAGCTTTCTTT; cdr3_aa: CASSNRGPEAFF
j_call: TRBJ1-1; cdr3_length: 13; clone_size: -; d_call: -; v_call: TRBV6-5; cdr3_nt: TGTGCCAGCAGTTTGAGGCGGGGGACTGAAGCTTTCTTT; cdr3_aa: CASSLRRGTEAFF
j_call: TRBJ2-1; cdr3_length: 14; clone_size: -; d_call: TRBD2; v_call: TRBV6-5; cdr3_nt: TGTGCCAGCAGTAATAGCGGGGGTTCCAATGAGCAGTTCTTC; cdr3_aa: CASSNSGGSNEQFF
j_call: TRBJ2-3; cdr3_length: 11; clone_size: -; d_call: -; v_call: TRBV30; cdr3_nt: TGTGCCTCCCAGGTTGAAAATACGCAGTATTTT; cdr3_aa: CASQVENTQYF
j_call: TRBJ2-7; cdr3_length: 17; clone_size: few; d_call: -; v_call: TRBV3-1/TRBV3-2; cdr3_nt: TGTGCCAGCAGCTCGGGACACGGCGGTACAGTTCAATACGAGCAGTACTTC; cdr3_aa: CASSSGHGGTVQYEQYF
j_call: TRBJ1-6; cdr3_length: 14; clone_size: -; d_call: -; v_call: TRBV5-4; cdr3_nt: TGTGCCAGCAGCTTGAGAGGGAGTAGTTCACCCCTCCACTTT; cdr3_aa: CASSLRGSSSPLHF
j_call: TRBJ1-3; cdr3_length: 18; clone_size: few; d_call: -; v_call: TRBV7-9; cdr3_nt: TGTGCCAGCAGCTTAAACCAGGCGACGCCGCTCTCTGGAAACACCATATATTTT; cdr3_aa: CASSLNQATPLSGNTIYF
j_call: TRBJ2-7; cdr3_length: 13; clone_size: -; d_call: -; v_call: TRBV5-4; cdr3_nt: TGTGCCAGCAGCCCCCAACCAGGGGACGAGCAGTACTTC; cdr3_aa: CASSPQPGDEQYF
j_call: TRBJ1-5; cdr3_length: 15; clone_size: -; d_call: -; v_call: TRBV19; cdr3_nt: TGTGCCAGTAGTATCTCCGGGATGGGCAATCAGCCCCAGCATTTT; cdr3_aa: CASSISGMGNQPQHF
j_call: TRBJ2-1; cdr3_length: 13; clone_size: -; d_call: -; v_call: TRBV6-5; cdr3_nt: TGTGCCAGCAGTTACGAACTGTACAATGAGCAGTTCTTC; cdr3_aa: CASSYELYNEQFF
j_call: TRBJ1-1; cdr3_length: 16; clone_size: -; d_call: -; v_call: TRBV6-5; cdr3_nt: TGTGCCAGCAGGTACGACCGCGACAGTGGGAACACTGAAGCTTTCTTT; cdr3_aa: CASRYDRDSGNTEAFF
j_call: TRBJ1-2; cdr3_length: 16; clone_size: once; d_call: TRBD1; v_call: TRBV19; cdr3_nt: TGTGCCAGTAGTATAGATTGGACAGGGAGGGGTCGCGGCTACACCTTC; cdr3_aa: CASSIDWTGRGRGYTF
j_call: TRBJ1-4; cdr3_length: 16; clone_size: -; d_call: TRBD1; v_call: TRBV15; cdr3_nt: TGTGCCACCAGCAGACCCGGACAGGCGAGTAATGAAAAACTGTTTTTT; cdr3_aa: CATSRPGQASNEKLFF
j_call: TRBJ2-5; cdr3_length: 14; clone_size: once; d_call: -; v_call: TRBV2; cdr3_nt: TGTGCCAGCAGCGACTACAGGGTCCGGGAGACCCAGTACTTC; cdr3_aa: CASSDYRVRETQYF
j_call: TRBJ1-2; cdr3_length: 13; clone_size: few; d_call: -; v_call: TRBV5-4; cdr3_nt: TGTGCCAGCAGCTTGGTACATGGGGGGGCTAAGACCTTC; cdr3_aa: CASSLVHGGAKTF
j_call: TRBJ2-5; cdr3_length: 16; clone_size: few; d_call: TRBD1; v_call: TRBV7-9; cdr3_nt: TGTGCCAGCAGCTTGGGGACAGGGGGCAGGAGGGAGACCCAGTACTTC; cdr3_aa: CASSLGTGGRRETQYF
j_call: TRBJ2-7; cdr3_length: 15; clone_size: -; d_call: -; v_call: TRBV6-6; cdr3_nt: TGTGCCAGCAGTTACTCGCGCCCTACAGTCTTAGAGCAGTACTTC; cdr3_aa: CASSYSRPTVLEQYF
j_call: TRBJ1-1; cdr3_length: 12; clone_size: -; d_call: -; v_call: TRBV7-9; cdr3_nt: TGTGCCAGCAGCTTCCGACAGGCTGAAGCTTTCTTT; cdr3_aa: CASSFRQAEAFF
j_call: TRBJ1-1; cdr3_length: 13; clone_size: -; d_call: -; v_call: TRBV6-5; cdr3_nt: TGTGCCAGCAGTTACTGGAGGGAGACTGAAGCTTTCTTT; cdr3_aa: CASSYWRETEAFF
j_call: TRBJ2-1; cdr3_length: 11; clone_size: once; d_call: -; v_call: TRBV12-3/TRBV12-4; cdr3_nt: TGTGCCAGCAGTCAATACAATGAGCAGTTCTTC; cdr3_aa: CASSQYNEQFF
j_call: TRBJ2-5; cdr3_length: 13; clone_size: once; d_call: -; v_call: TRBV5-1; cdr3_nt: TGCGCCAGCAGCGACCAGGGACAAGAGACCCAGTACTTC; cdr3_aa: CASSDQGQETQYF
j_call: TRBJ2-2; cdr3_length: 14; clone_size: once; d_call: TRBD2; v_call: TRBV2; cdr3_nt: TGTGCCAGCAGCCTAGCGGGGGAATTCGGGGAGCTGTTTTTT; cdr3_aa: CASSLAGEFGELFF
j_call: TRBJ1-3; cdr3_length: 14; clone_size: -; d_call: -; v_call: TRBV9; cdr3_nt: TGTGCCAGCAGCCCTAGGGGTGCCGGAAACACCATATATTTT; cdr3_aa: CASSPRGAGNTIYF
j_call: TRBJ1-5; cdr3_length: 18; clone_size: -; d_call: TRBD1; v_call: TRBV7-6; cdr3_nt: TGTGCCAGCAGCTTAAAACCCGGGACAGCGTCTAGCAATCAGCCCCAGCATTTT; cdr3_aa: CASSLKPGTASSNQPQHF
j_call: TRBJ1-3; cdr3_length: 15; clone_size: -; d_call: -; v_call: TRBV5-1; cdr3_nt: TGCGCCAGCAGCCCTCCACAGGGCTCTGGAAACACCATATATTTT; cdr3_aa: CASSPPQGSGNTIYF
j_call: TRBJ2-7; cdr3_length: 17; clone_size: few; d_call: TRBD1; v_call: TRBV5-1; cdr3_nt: TGCGCCAGCAGCTTGTCCCCCCCGGGACAGGGGACGGGGGAGCAGTACTTC; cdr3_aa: CASSLSPPGQGTGEQYF